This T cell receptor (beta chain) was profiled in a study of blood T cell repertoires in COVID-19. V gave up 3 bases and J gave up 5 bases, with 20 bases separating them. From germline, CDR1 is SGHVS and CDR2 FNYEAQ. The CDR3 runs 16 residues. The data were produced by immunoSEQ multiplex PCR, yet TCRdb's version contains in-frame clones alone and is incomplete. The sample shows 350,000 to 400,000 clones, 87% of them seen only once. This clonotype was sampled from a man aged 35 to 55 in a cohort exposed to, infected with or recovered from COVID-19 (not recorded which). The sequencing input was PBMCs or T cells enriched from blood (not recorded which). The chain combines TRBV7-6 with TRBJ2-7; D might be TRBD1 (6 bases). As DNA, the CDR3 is TGTGCCAGCAGCTTGGGAAATAACAGGGTGACGGACGAGCAGTACTTC. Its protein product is CASSLGNNRVTDEQYF.